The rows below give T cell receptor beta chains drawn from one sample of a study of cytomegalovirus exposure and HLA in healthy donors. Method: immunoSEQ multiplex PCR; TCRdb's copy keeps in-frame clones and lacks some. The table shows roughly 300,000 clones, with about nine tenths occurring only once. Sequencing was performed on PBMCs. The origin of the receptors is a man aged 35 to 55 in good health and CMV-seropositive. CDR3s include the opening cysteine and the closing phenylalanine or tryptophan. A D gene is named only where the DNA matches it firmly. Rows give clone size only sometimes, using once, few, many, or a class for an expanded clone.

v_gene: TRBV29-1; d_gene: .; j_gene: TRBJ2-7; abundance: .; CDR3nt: TGCAGCGTTGAAGAACGCGCGGGAACCTACGAGCAGTACTTC; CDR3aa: CSVEERAGTYEQYF
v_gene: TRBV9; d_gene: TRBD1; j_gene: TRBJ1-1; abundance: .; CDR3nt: TGTGCCAGCAGCCCAGATGGGACAGGGCGTACTGAAGCTTTCTTT; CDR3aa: CASSPDGTGRTEAFF
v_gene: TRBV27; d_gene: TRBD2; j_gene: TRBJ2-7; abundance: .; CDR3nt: TGTGCCTCGAAACCCACGGCGGGAGGACTCTACGAGCAGTACTTC; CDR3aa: CASKPTAGGLYEQYF
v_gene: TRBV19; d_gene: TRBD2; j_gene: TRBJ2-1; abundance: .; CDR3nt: TGTGCCAGTAGTCCCTTAGCGGGGAGCTCCTACAATGAGCAGTTCTTC; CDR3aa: CASSPLAGSSYNEQFF
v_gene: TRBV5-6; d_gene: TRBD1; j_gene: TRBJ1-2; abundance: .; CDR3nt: TGTGCCAGCAGCTTGTTCAGGGGGCATGGCTACACCTTC; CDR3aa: CASSLFRGHGYTF
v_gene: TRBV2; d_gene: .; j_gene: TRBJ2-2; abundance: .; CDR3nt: TGTGCCAGCAGTGGCCGACTAGCGAACACCGGGGAGCTGTTTTTT; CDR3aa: CASSGRLANTGELFF
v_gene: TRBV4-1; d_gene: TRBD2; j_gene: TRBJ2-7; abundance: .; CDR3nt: TGCGCCAGCAGCCAAGCCCCGGGACTAGGATCCTACGAGCAGTACTTC; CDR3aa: CASSQAPGLGSYEQYF
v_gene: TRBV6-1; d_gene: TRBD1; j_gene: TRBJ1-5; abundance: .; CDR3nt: TGTGCCAGCAGTGATCGTAGGGCCAGGGGGTTGAGTGGCAATCAGCCCCAGCATTTT; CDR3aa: CASSDRRARGLSGNQPQHF
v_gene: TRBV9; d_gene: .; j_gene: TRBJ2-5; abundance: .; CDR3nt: TGTGCCAGCACCGTTGGCTTGGGTCCCCCAAAAAGAGGAGAGACCCAGTACTTC; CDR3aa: CASTVGLGPPKRGETQYF
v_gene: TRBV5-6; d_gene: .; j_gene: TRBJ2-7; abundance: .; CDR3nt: TGTGCCAGCAGCTCATCCGGCGAGCAGTACTTC; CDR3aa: CASSSSGEQYF
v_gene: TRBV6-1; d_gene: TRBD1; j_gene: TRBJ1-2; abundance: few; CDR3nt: TGTGCCAGCAGTTCAACGTTACAGGGGGCGGGCTACACCTTC; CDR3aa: CASSSTLQGAGYTF
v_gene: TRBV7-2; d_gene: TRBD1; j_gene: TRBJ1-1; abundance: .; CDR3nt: TGTGCCAGCAGCCGGGACAGGGCCCCGAACACTGAAGCTTTCTTT; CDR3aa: CASSRDRAPNTEAFF
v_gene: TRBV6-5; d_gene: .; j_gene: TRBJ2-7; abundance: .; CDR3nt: TGTGCCAGCAGCCCACTGGCAGGGTTCCACGAGCAGTACTTC; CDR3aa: CASSPLAGFHEQYF
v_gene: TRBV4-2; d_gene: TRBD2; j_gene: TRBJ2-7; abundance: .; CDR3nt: TGTGCCAGCAGCCAAGAGGCTAGCGGGAGTGCTATCTCCTACGAGCAGTACTTC; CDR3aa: CASSQEASGSAISYEQYF
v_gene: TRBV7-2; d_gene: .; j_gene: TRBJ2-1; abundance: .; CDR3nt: TGTGCCAGCAGCGCGGACGGACTTGAGGGTGAGCAGTTCTTC; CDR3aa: CASSADGLEGEQFF
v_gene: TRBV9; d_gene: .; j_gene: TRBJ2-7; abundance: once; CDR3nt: TGTGCCAGCAGCCCAGGCGGGTCCGAGCAGTACTTC; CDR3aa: CASSPGGSEQYF
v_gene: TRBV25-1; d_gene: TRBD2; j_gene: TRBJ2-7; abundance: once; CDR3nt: TGTGCCAGCAGCGGGGGGTTCTACGAGCAGTACTTC; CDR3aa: CASSGGFYEQYF
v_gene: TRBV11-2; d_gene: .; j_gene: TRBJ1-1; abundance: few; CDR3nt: TGTGCCAGCAGCTCTCTACGGGGGAACACTGAAGCTTTCTTT; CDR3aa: CASSSLRGNTEAFF
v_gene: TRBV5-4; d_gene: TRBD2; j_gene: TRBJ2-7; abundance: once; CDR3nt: TGTGCCAGCAGCCCGCGGACTAGCGGGACTCCCTACGAGCAGTACTTC; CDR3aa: CASSPRTSGTPYEQYF
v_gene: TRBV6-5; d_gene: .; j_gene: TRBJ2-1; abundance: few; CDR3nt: TGTGCCAGCAGCCGCCGTAGCGGTGAGCAGTTCTTC; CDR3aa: CASSRRSGEQFF
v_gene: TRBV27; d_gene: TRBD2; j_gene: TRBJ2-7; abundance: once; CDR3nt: TGTGCCAGCAGTTCGGGACTAGCGGGGTTCTGGGACGAGCAGTACTTC; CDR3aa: CASSSGLAGFWDEQYF
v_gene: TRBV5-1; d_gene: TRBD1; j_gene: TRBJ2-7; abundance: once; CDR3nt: TGCGCCAGCAGCTTGTCGGACAGGGCCCACGAGCAGTACTTC; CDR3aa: CASSLSDRAHEQYF
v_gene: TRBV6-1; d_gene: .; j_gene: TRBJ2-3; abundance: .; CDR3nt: TGTGCCAGCAGCCCTCCGGAGCGGTTGAGGGATACGCAGTATTTT; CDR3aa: CASSPPERLRDTQYF
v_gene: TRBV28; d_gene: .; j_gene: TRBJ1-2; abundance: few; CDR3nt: TGTGCCAGCAGTTTACCACTCCGGAACTATGGCTACACCTTC; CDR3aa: CASSLPLRNYGYTF
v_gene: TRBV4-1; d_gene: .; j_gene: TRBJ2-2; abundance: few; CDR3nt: TGCGCCAGCAGCCAAGGAGACACCTCAACCGGGGAGCTGTTTTTT; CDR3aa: CASSQGDTSTGELFF
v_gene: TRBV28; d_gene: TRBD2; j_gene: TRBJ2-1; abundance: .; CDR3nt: TGTGCCGGCCGAGCCGGGACTAGCGGATACAATGAGCAGTTCTTC; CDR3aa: CAGRAGTSGYNEQFF
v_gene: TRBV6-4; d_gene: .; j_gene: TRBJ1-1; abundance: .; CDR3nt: TGTGCCAGCAGGACCTGGGGGAGGGCCAACACTGAAGCTTTCTTT; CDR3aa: CASRTWGRANTEAFF
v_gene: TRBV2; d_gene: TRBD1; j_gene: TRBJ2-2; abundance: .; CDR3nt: TGTGCCAGCACGGGGACAGGGGGTAGAACCGGGGAGCTGTTTTTT; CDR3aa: CASTGTGGRTGELFF
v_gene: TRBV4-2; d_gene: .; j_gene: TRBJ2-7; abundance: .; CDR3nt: TGTGCCAGCAGCCAAGAAAGTAGTCCCAATTACGAGCAGTACTTC; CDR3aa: CASSQESSPNYEQYF
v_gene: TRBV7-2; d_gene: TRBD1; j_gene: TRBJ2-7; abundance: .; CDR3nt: TGTGCCAGCAGCCTCCGGGACAGGGGATACGAGCAGTACTTC; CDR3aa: CASSLRDRGYEQYF
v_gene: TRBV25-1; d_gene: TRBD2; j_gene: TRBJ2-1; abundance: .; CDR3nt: TGTGCCAGCAGTGAGGGACTAGCGGGAGCAACTGAGCAGTTCTTC; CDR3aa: CASSEGLAGATEQFF
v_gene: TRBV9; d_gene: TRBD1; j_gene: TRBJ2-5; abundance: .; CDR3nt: TGTGCCAGCAGCGCCTCACGGACAGGGGTTGGAGAGACCCAGTACTTC; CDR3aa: CASSASRTGVGETQYF
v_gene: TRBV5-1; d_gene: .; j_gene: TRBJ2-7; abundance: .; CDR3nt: TGCGCCAGCAGCTTCGGGGGTAGCTCCTACGAGCAGTACTTC; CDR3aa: CASSFGGSSYEQYF
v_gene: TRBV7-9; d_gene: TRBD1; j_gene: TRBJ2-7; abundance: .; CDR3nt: TGTGCCAGCAGCCCCCGACAGGGGGCCTACGAGCAGTACTTC; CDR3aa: CASSPRQGAYEQYF
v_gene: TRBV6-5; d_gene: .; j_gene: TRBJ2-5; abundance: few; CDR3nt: TGTGCCAGCAGTGTATGGCAGGGTGTGCAAGAGACCCAGTACTTC; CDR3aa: CASSVWQGVQETQYF
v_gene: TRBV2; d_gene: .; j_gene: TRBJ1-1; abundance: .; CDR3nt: TGTGCCAGCAGTGGACACCCTGATTACCAAGCTTTCTTT; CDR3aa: CASSGHPDYQAFF
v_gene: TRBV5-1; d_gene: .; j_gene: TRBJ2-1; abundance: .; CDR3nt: TGCGCCAGCAGCTTGGGACAGGACTACAATGAGCAGTTCTTC; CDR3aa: CASSLGQDYNEQFF
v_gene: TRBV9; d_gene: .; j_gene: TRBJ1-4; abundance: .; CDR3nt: TGTGCCAGCAGCCCCCCATTCCTGTTTTTT; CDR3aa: CASSPPFLFF
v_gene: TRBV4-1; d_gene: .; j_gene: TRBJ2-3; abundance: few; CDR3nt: TGCGCCAGCAGCCAGCGAGGGGACTTTACGCAGTATTTT; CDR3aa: CASSQRGDFTQYF
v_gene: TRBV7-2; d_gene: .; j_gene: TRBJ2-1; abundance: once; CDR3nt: TGTGCCAGCAGCTTAGCGGGAGGTGGCGGGAAAAATGAGCAGTTCTTC; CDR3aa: CASSLAGGGGKNEQFF
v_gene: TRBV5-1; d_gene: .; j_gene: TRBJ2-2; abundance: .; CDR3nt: TGCGCCAGCAGCTTTGTGGGACAGAACACCGGGGAGCTGTTTTTT; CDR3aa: CASSFVGQNTGELFF
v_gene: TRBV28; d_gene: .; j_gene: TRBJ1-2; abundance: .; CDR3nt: TGTGCCAGCAGTTTAAGGACAGCTAACTATGGCTACACCTTC; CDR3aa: CASSLRTANYGYTF
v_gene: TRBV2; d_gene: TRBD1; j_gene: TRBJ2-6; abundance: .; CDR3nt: TGTGCCAGCACCGGGACAGGGGGATCTGGGGCCAACGTCCTGACTTTC; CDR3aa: CASTGTGGSGANVLTF
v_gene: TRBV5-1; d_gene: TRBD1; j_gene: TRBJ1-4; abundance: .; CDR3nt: TGCGCCAGCAGTGTGATTGGGACAGGGGTTGAAAAACTGTTTTTT; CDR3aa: CASSVIGTGVEKLFF
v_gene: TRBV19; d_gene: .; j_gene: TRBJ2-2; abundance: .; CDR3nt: TGTGCCAGTGGAGACACCGGGGAGCTGTTTTTT; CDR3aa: CASGDTGELFF
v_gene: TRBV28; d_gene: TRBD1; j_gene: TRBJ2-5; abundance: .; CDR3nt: TGTGCCAGCGGGGACAGGGGAGAGACCCAGTACTTC; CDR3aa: CASGDRGETQYF
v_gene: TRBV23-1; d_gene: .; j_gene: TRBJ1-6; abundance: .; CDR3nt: TGCGCCAGCAGGGCCCAAGAGGATTCACCCCTCCACTTT; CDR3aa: CASRAQEDSPLHF
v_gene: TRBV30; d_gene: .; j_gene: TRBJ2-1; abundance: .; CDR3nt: TGTGCCTGGAGTGTATTGACACCGCGACTAGCCTACAATGAGCAGTTCTTC; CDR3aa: CAWSVLTPRLAYNEQFF
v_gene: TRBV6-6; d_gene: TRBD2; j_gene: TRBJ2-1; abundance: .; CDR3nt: TGTGCCAGCAGTGCACCTAGCGGGATATACAATGAGCAGTTCTTC; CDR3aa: CASSAPSGIYNEQFF
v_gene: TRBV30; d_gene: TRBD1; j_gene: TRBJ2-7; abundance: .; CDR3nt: TGTGCCTGGAGTGTTACAGGGGACTACGAGCAGTACTTC; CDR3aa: CAWSVTGDYEQYF
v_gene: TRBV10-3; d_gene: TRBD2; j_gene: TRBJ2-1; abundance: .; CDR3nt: TGTGCCATCAGCAGGGTGGAGCGGGACGGTGAGCAGTTCTTC; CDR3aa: CAISRVERDGEQFF
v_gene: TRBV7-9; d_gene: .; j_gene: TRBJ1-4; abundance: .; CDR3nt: TGTTCCAGCAGCCCCCCCAGTAGTAGGGAGGAAAAACTGTTTTTT; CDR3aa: CSSSPPSSREEKLFF
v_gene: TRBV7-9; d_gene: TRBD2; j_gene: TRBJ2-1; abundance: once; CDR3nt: TGTGCCAGCAGTCCGACTAGCGGGCCCAACAATGAGCAGTTCTTC; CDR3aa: CASSPTSGPNNEQFF
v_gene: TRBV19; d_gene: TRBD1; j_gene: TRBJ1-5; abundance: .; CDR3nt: TGTGCCAGTAGCAAAGACAGGGGTAGCAATCAGCCCCAGCATTTT; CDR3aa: CASSKDRGSNQPQHF
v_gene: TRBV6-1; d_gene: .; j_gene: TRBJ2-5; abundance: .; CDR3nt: TGTGCCATCCGGCAGGGGCGAGAAGAGACCCAGTACTTC; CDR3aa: CAIRQGREETQYF
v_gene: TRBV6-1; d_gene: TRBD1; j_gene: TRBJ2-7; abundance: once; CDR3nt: TGTGCCAGCAGCCAAGGGGGGACAGGGGACTACGAGCAGTACTTC; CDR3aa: CASSQGGTGDYEQYF
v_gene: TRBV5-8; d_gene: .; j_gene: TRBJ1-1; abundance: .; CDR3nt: TGTGCCAGCAGCTTGGCCACGGGCACTGAAGCTTTCTTT; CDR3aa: CASSLATGTEAFF
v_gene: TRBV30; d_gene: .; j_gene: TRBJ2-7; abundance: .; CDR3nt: TGTGCCTGGAGTCCCGGCTGGGGGGAGGAGGACGAGCAGTACTTC; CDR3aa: CAWSPGWGEEDEQYF
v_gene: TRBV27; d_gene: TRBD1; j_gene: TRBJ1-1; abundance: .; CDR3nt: TGTGCCAGCAGTTTGAGACAGGGAAGAAGGAACACTGAAGCTTTCTTT; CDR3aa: CASSLRQGRRNTEAFF
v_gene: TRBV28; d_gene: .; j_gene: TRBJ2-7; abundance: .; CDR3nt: TGTGCCAGCAGTTTAGGGCAGGGGGAGGTGACCTACGAGCAGTACTTC; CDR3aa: CASSLGQGEVTYEQYF